The next 32 T cell receptor beta chains were all read from a single sample in a study of CD8 T cells in ankylosing spondylitis. Study outcomes and limitations: It appeared that ankylosing spondylitis blood was characterized by a TCR beta motif of roughly 8 highly homologous variants.

No cognate antigen is known for these TCRs. TCRdb analysed the 5' RACE reads with MiXCR anew, one entry per CDR3 protein. The sample contains 800,000 to 900,000 distinct CDR3 sequences, roughly 12% of which appear only once. Sample: blood, either unsorted or a sorted T cell fraction (not recorded which). These receptors originate from a male donor with ankylosing spondylitis.

The table lists this clonotype with a few counts. Compared with germline, one end of the junction differs, possibly owing to a read error. This chain connects TRBV7-7 to TRBJ2-3, with a possible D match to TRBD2 (5 bases). The CDR3 consists of 14 residues. CDR1 is SSHAT, CDR2 FNYEAQ, per germline (reference sequence). The CDR3 bases are TGTGCTAGCAGCTTAAGCTTCGGGGAAGATACGCAGTATTTT. It translates to CASSLSFGEDTQYF. Supplemented by reference TRBV7-7 and TRBJ2-3, the full variable domain reads GAGVSQSPRYKVTKRGQDVTLRCDPISSHATLYWYQQALGQGPEFLTYFNYEAQPDKSGLPSDRFSAERPEGSISTLTIQRTEQRDSAMYRCASSLSFGEDTQYFGPGTRLTVL.

This clonotype was counted between two and nine times. The chain joins TRBV3-1 to TRBJ2-1, with 12 bases matching TRBD2. The CDR3 sequence is 16 residues long. V shed 3 bases, J shed 4 bases, and the junction held 4 bases outside the gene matches. Germline V gives CDR1 LGHDT, CDR2 YNNKEL (reference sequence). DNA for the CDR3: TGTGCCAGCAGCCAGAGTACTAGCGGGAGGTACAATGAGCAGTTCTTC. Translating it yields CASSQSTSGRYNEQFF.

This clonotype appeared a few times. This chain links TRBV5-1 with TRBJ2-2; D unresolved. This CDR3 has 14 residues. V lost 7 bases to trimming and J lost 4 bases, with 14 bases between them. The germline gives CDR1 SGHRS, CDR2 YFSETQ. The CDR3 DNA follows: TGCGCCAGCGGAAGGCAGCGAGCCACCGGGGAGCTGTTTTTT. Translation gives CASGRQRATGELFF.

The chain links TRBV9 to TRBJ1-4, with D possibly being TRBD1 (5 bases). V was clipped by 4 bases and J by 3 bases, with 13 bases between them. The CDR3 is made up of 15 amino acids. The germline CDR1 and CDR2 sequences are SGDLS and YYNGEE. CDR3 nucleotide sequence: TGTGCCAGCAGCACAAGGGGCGGATCTAATGAAAAACTGTTTTTT. Translating gives CASSTRGGSNEKLFF. Full variable domain (rest looked up from reference TRBV9 and TRBJ1-4): DSGVTQTPKHLITATGQRVTLRCSPRSGDLSVYWYQQSLDQGLQFLIQYYNGEERAKGNILERFSAQQFPDLHSELNLSSLELGDSALYFCASSTRGGSNEKLFFGSGTQLSVL.

This clonotype appeared many times. The DNA for the CDR3 is TGTGCCATCAGTGAGTCGCTGAGGGGTCGTGGGTACTTC. Translated, it gives CAISESLRGRGYF. The rearrangement uses TRBV10-3 and TRBJ2-7; D is possibly TRBD1 or TRBD2 (5 bases each). The CDR3 runs 13 residues. The V end lost 0 bases, the J end lost 12 bases, and 15 bases lay between the germline ends. CDR1 is ENHRY, CDR2 SYGVKD, per germline.

This clonotype came up many times. J is TRBJ1-2 and V is TRBV6-2 or TRBV6-3, with 8 bases fitting TRBD1. With 6 bases clipped from V and 3 bases from J, the junction kept 6 bases outside the gene matches. Germline lookup yields CDR1 MNHEY and CDR2 SVGEGT. CDR3 size: 14 residues. For the CDR3, the DNA is TGTGCCAGCAGGACCAGGGGACAGGACTATGGCTACACCTTC. Its protein product is CASRTRGQDYGYTF.

A few counts support this clonotype. J is TRBJ2-2 and V is TRBV14, with D unresolved. CDR1 is SGHDN, CDR2 FVKESK, per germline. The V end was cut by 0 bases, the J end by 0 bases, with 8 bases between. CDR3 size: 16 residues. DNA for the CDR3: TGTGCCAGCAGCCAAGATCACCCGTCGAACACCGGGGAGCTGTTTTTT. Encoded protein: CASSQDHPSNTGELFF.

This clonotype was found many times. The chain couples TRBV5-1 to TRBJ1-1, with D uncertain. V lost 7 bases, J lost 1 base, and 20 bases lay in between. The germline CDR1 and CDR2 sequences are SGHRS and YFSETQ. CDR3 length: 16 residues. CDR3 loop: CASRNPSSAENTEAFF. The CDR3 DNA follows: TGCGCCAGCCGCAATCCCTCCTCGGCTGAGAACACTGAAGCTTTCTTT.

The gene calls are TRBV20-1 and TRBJ1-1, with TRBD1 identical over 11 bases. Germline V CDR1 and CDR2: DFQATT, SNEGSKA (reference sequence). The V and J ends lost 1 base and 4 bases, in that order; junction bases with no gene match: 2. This CDR3 spans 14 amino acids. The CDR3 loop is CSARAGTGGTEAFF. Here the CDR3 DNA reads TGCAGTGCTAGAGCAGGGACAGGGGGCACTGAAGCTTTCTTT.

V gene TRBV20-1 combines with J gene TRBJ2-3; 11 nucleotides line up with TRBD2. Germline V CDR1 and CDR2: DFQATT, SNEGSKA (reference sequence). The CDR3 contains 16 residues. V shed 6 bases, J shed 3 bases, and the junction held 11 bases outside the gene matches. The CDR3 nucleotides are TGCAGTGCCCCTGGGGGGTCTAGCGGGGGGACAGATACGCAGTATTTT. Its protein is CSAPGGSSGGTDTQYF.

The chain carries TRBV5-1 and TRBJ2-3; D may be TRBD2 (7 bases). Trimming shortened V by 4 bases and J by 3 bases, and 18 bases separated the two germline ends. Germline V lookup: CDR1 SGHRS, CDR2 YFSETQ. The CDR3 runs 16 residues. CDR3 nucleotides: TGCGCCAGCAGCAATCCAATAGGGGGGGAAACAGATACGCAGTATTTT. It specifies CASSNPIGGETDTQYF. Full variable domain (outside the CDR3, taken from reference TRBV5-1 and TRBJ2-3): KAGVTQTPRYLIKTRGQQVTLSCSPISGHRSVSWYQQTPGQGLQFLFEYFSETQRNKGNFPGRFSGRQFSNSRSEMNVSTLELGDSALYLCASSNPIGGETDTQYFGPGTRLTVL.

This clonotype was seen many times. The gene calls are TRBV11-2 and TRBJ2-3; the match to TRBD2 covers 10 bases. In germline, CDR1 is SGHAT, CDR2 FQNNGV. Trimming at V came to 1 base and at J to 4 bases, leaving 5 bases not matched to a gene. The CDR3 runs 16 residues. Here the CDR3 DNA reads TGTGCCAGCAGCTTAGTGGCGGGACTAGCGTCAGATACGCAGTATTTT. Its translation: CASSLVAGLASDTQYF.

The chain carries TRBV9 and TRBJ2-3; 8 positions agree with TRBD2. The CDR3 consists of 15 residues. V gave up 0 bases and J gave up 2 bases; unmatched junction bases: 2. Germline V CDR1 and CDR2: SGDLS, YYNGEE. The CDR3: CASSVVGGATDTQYF. CDR3 sequence (DNA): TGTGCCAGCAGCGTAGTCGGGGGGGCCACAGATACGCAGTATTTT.

This clonotype has more than one count but fewer than ten. This rearrangement joins TRBV20-1 to TRBJ2-7; the D is unclear. With 6 bases removed from V and 5 bases from J, the gap between germline ends came to 11 bases. The CDR3 totals 11 residues. Per germline, CDR1 DFQATT and CDR2 SNEGSKA (reference sequence). The CDR3 region has the DNA TGCAGTGCCCCCGAGCACAACGAGCAGTACTTC. Residues: CSAPEHNEQYF.

This clonotype has ten or more counts. The rearrangement joins TRBV20-1 to TRBJ1-1, with D unclear. Germline values: CDR1 DFQATT, CDR2 SNEGSKA (reference sequence). This CDR3 is built from 8 residues. Trimming took 1 base from V and 12 from J, leaving 3 bases between them. The CDR3 protein is CSARASFF. The CDR3 coding sequence is TGCAGTGCTAGAGCCTCTTTCTTT.

This clonotype was observed a few times. This chain uses TRBV7-8 with TRBJ2-5; 7 bases are shared with TRBD1. The germline V gene has CDR1 SGHVS and CDR2 FQNEAQ. The CDR3 sequence is 14 residues long. With 5 bases clipped from V and 5 bases from J, the junction kept 8 bases outside the gene matches. In nucleotides, the CDR3 is TGTGCCAGCAGCCCTACTAGGGGGCCGGAGACCCAGTACTTC. Encoded protein: CASSPTRGPETQYF.

The chain joins TRBV5-5 to TRBJ2-1, with D hard to call. In germline, CDR1 is SGHKS, CDR2 YYEKEE (reference sequence). The V end lost 2 bases, the J end lost 3 bases, and 9 bases lay between the germline ends. The CDR3 loop spans 14 amino acids. CDR3: CASSLGLYYNEQFF. Written as DNA, the CDR3 is TGTGCCAGCAGCTTAGGGTTGTACTACAATGAGCAGTTCTTC.

On this clonotype: Relative to the germline gene, one junction end is altered; a read error may explain this. The rearrangement links TRBV9 to TRBJ2-5; D ambiguous. This CDR3 comprises 13 residues. Germline V gives CDR1 SGDLS, CDR2 YYNGEE. CDR3 protein: CASSVAGVEAQYF. As DNA, the CDR3 is TGTGCCAGCAGCGTAGCTGGGGTAGAGGCCCAGTACTTC.

This clonotype has more than one count but fewer than ten. This rearrangement joins TRBV7-2 to TRBJ2-5; D gene ambiguous. The CDR3 covers 15 residues. From germline, CDR1 is SGHTA and CDR2 FQGNSA. V was trimmed by 4 bases and J by 2 bases, leaving 14 bases between them. The CDR3 nucleotides are TGTGCCAGCAGCTACCTCCCCAGGCGGCAAGAGACCCAGTACTTC. Protein sequence: CASSYLPRRQETQYF. The entire variable domain, with the rest obtained from reference TRBV7-2 and TRBJ2-5, is as follows: GAGVSQSPSNKVTEKGKDVELRCDPISGHTALYWYRQSLGQGLEFLIYFQGNSAPDKSGLPSDRFSAERTGGSVSTLTIQRTQQEDSAVYLCASSYLPRRQETQYFGPGTRLLVL.

This clonotype was picked up a small number of times. The V call is TRBV20-1, the J call TRBJ1-2; D not resolved. Trimming took 3 bases from V and 2 from J, leaving 19 bases between them. Germline CDR1 DFQATT, CDR2 SNEGSKA (reference sequence). There are 16 residues in the CDR3. The CDR3 DNA is TGCAGTGCTAGTATCACGAGTTCGAATGGGAACTATGGCTACACCTTC. Translating it yields CSASITSSNGNYGYTF.

The J gene is TRBJ2-3, the V gene TRBV24-1; 9 bases agree with TRBD2. Germline lookup yields CDR1 KGHDR and CDR2 SFDVKD. V was clipped by 4 bases and J by 4 bases; unmatched bases: 5. The CDR3 length is 15 residues. DNA of the CDR3: TGTGCCACCAGTGACCCCAGGACTAGCGCAGATACGCAGTATTTT. Translating gives CATSDPRTSADTQYF.

This clonotype showed up just a few times. CDR3 coding DNA: TGTGCCAGCGGCGGCAGGCCAAACTCTGGAAACACCATATATTTT. Protein sequence: CASGGRPNSGNTIYF. The rearrangement links TRBV7-8 to TRBJ1-3, with D uncertain. CDR1 and CDR2 from the germline V gene are SGHVS and FQNEAQ. V lost 8 bases and J 0 bases, leaving 14 bases between the germline ends. CDR3 length: 15 amino acids.

V and J are TRBV20-1 and TRBJ2-5, with 7 bases lining up with TRBD2. The CDR3 is made up of 12 amino acids. Trimming removed 2 bases from V and 7 bases from J; junction bases left unmatched: 4. Germline assignment: CDR1 DFQATT and CDR2 SNEGSKA (reference sequence). The DNA of the CDR3 is TGCAGTGCTAGATCGGGCGGGGGGACCCAGTACTTC. It yields the protein CSARSGGGTQYF.

The CDR3 DNA is TGTGCCACCAGTGACCCCCGTCCGGGAAGCTCCTACGAGCAGTACTTC. Its translation is CATSDPRPGSSYEQYF. V usage is TRBV24-1 and J usage is TRBJ2-7, with D possibly TRBD2 on 5 matching bases. Germline V gene lookup returns CDR1 KGHDR and CDR2 SFDVKD. The CDR3 extends over 16 amino acids. V gave up 4 bases and J gave up 0 bases, with 15 bases separating them.

This clonotype came up a few times. The V call is TRBV9, the J call TRBJ2-3; weak D call: TRBD1 (5 bases). Trimming stripped 2 bases from V and 2 bases from J, with 9 bases between. The CDR3 totals 14 residues. Germline V gene lookup returns CDR1 SGDLS and CDR2 YYNGEE. CDR3 coding DNA: TGTGCCAGCAGCGTCGACAGCAACACAGATACGCAGTATTTT. Translated: CASSVDSNTDTQYF.

This chain connects TRBV4-3 to TRBJ2-3, with D possibly called TRBD1 or TRBD2 (5 bases each). This CDR3 spans 17 amino acids. Looked up from germline, CDR1 is LGHNA and CDR2 is YSLEER. The V gene lost 0 bases and the J gene lost 4 bases, with 17 bases spanning the gap. The CDR3 sequence is CASSQEVVLVGADTQYF. In DNA, the CDR3 is TGCGCCAGCAGCCAAGAAGTGGTTCTCGTGGGGGCAGATACGCAGTATTTT.

This chain joins TRBV5-1 and TRBJ1-6; TRBD1 matches 7 bases. The CDR3 runs to 15 residues. The V and J ends lost 4 bases and 9 bases, in that order; junction bases with no gene match: 10. CDR1 SGHRS and CDR2 YFSETQ come from the germline V gene. The CDR3 coding sequence is TGCGCCAGCAGCCTCGAGGGGGCACCCGCTTCACCCCTCCACTTT. It yields the protein CASSLEGAPASPLHF.

The genes are TRBV29-1 and TRBJ1-4; 7 bases align to TRBD1. Trimming took 7 bases from V and 7 from J; bases not matched to a gene: 9. The CDR3 contains 13 residues. Germline values: CDR1 SQVTM, CDR2 ANQGSEA. The CDR3 loop reads CSAGRQGGEKLFF. In nucleotides, the CDR3 is TGCAGCGCGGGACGACAGGGTGGTGAAAAACTGTTTTTT.

The chain is built from TRBV7-2 and TRBJ2-3; a possible D gene is TRBD2 (6 bases). The CDR3 has 12 amino acids. Deletions cut 6 bases from V and 4 bases from J, with 8 bases between. Germline CDR1 and CDR2: SGHTA and FQGNSA. The DNA for the CDR3 is TGTGCCAGCAGTGGGGGGTCAGATACGCAGTATTTT. Translation: CASSGGSDTQYF.

This clonotype occurred a few times. This sequence joins TRBV15 and TRBJ2-7, with D unclear. Trimming shortened V by 1 base and J by 0 bases, and 10 bases separated the two germline ends. Germline values: CDR1 LNHNV, CDR2 YYDKDF (reference sequence). The CDR3 totals 15 residues. The CDR3 DNA reads TGTGCCACCAGCAGAGGCAAGGAGAGCTCCTACGAGCAGTACTTC. This sequence encodes CATSRGKESSYEQYF.

The chain combines TRBV21-1 with TRBJ2-7. TRBV21-1 has pseudogene status. This CDR3 is 13 amino acids long. This CDR3 reads CASSKGVSYEQYF. CDR3 DNA: TGTGCCAGCAGCAAAGGGGTTAGTTACGAGCAGTACTTC.

This clonotype was observed a handful of times. The chain links TRBV10-3 to TRBJ2-5, with TRBD2 matching over 9 bases. The germline V gene encodes CDR1 ENHRY and CDR2 SYGVKD. The ends lost 4 bases at V and 3 bases at J; junction bases unmatched: 9. This CDR3 comprises 16 residues. The CDR3 spells CAISVYSGSGKETQYF. CDR3 DNA sequence: TGTGCCATCAGTGTTTATAGCGGGAGTGGAAAAGAGACCCAGTACTTC.